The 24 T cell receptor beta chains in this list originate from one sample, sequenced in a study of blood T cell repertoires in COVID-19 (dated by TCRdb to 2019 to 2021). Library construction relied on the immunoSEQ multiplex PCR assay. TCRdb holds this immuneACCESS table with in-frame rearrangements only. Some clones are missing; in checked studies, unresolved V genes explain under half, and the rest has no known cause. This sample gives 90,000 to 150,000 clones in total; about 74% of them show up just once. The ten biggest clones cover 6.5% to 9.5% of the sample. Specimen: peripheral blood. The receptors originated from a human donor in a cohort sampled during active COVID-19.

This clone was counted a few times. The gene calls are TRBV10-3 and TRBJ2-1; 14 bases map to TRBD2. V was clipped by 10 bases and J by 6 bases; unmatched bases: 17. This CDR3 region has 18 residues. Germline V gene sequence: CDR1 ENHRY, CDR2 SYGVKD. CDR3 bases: TGTGCCACAGCCGAGCACGGGACTAGCGGGGGTGGGGGCAATGAGCAGTTCTTC. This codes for CATAEHGTSGGGGNEQFF.

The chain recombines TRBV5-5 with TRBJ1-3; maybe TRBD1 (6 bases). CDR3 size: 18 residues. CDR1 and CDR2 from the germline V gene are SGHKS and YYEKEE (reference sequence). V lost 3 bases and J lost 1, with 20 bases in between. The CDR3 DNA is TGTGCCAGCAGCTCTATCGGACAGCCGAACAGTTCTGGAAACACCATATATTTT. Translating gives CASSSIGQPNSSGNTIYF.

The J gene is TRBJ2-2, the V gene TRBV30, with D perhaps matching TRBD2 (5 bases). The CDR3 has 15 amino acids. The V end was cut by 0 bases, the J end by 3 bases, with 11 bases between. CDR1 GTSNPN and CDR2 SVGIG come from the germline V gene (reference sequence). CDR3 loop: CAWSVVGGHTGELFF. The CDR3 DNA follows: TGTGCCTGGAGTGTAGTTGGCGGGCACACCGGGGAGCTGTTTTTT.

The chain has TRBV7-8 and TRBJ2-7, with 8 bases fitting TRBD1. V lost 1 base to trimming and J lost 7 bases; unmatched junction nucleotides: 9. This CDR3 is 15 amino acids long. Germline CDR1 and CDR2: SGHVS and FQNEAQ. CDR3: CASSLVAGGAGEQYF. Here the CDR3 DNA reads TGTGCCAGCAGCTTAGTGGCAGGGGGCGCCGGAGAGCAGTACTTC.

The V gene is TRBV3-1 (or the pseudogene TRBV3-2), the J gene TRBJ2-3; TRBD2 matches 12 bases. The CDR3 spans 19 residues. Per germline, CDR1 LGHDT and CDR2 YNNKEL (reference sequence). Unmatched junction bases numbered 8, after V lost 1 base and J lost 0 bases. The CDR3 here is CASSQAGSSGGGSTDTQYF. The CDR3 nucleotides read TGTGCCAGCAGCCAAGCCGGCTCTAGCGGGGGGGGCAGCACAGATACGCAGTATTTT.

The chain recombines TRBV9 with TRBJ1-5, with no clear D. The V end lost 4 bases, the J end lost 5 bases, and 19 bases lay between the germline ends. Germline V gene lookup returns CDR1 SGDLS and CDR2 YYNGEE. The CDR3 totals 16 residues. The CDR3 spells CASSPGGRVADQPQHF. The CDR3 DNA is TGTGCCAGCAGCCCCGGAGGGCGGGTAGCGGATCAGCCCCAGCATTTT.

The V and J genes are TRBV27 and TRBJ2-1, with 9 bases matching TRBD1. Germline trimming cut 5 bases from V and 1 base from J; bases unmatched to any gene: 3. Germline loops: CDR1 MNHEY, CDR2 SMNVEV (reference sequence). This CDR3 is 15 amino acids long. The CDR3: CASSETGGSYNEQFF. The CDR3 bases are TGTGCCAGCAGTGAGACAGGGGGTTCCTACAATGAGCAGTTCTTC.

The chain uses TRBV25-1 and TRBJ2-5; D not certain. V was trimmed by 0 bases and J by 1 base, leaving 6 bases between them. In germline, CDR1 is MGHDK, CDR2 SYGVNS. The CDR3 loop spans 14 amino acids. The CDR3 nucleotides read TGTGCCAGCAGTGAATACTCAGGCCAAGAGACCCAGTACTTC. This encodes CASSEYSGQETQYF.

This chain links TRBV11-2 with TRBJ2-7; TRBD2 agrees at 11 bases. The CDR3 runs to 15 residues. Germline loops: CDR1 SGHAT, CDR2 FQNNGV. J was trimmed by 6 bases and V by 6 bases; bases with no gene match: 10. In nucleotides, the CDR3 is TGTGCCAGCAGTTCAAGTAGCGGGAGGGACTCCGAGCAGTACTTC. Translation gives CASSSSSGRDSEQYF.

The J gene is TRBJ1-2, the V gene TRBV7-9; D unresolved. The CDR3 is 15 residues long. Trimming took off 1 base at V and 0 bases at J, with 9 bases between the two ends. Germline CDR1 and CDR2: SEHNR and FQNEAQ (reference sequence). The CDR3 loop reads CASSLGQVPNYGYTF. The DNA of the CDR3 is TGTGCCAGCAGCTTAGGCCAGGTACCTAACTATGGCTACACCTTC.

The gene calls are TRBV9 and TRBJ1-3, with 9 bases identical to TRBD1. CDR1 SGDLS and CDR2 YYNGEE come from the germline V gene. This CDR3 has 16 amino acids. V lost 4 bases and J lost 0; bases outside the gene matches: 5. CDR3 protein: CASSSGTGNSGNTIYF. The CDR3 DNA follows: TGTGCCAGCAGCTCCGGGACAGGGAACTCTGGAAACACCATATATTTT.

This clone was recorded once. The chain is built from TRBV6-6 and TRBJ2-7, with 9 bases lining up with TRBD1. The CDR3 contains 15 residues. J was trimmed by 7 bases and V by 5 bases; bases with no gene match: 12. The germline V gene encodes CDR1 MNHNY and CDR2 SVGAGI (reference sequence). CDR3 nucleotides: TGTGCCAGCAGTAACCCTGGGACAGGGCCTTTAGAGCAGTACTTC. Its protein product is CASSNPGTGPLEQYF.

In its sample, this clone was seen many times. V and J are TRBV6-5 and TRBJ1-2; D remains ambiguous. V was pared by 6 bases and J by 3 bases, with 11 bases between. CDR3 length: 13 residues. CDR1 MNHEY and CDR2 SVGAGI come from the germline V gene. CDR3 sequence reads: CASSLHEDYGYTF. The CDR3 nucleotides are TGTGCCAGCAGCCTACACGAGGACTATGGCTACACCTTC.

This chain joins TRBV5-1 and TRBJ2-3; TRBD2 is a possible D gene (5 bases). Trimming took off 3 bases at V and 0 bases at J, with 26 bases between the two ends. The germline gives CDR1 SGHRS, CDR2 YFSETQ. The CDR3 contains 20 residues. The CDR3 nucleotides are TGCGCCAGCAGCTCAGGATATTGGACCCACAAACTAGGGAGCACAGATACGCAGTATTTT. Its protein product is CASSSGYWTHKLGSTDTQYF.

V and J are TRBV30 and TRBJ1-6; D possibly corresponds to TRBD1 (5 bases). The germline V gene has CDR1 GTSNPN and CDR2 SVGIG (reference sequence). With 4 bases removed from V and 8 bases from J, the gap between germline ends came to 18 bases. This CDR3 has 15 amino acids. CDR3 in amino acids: CAWTLRGGADSPLHF. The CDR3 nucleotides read TGTGCCTGGACCCTTCGGGGCGGGGCTGATTCACCCCTCCACTTT.

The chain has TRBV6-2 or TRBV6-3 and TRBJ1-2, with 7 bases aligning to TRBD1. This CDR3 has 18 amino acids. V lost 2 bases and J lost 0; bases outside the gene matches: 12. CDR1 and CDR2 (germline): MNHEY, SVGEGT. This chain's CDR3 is CASSYPIGQAPTNYGYTF. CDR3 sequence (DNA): TGTGCCAGCAGTTACCCAATTGGACAGGCGCCCACTAACTATGGCTACACCTTC.

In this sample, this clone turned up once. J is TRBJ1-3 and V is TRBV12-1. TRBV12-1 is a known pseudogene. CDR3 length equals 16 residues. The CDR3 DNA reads TGTGCCAGCAGCGCGCGATCCCTCCTCTCTGGAAACACCATATATTTT. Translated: CASSARSLLSGNTIYF.

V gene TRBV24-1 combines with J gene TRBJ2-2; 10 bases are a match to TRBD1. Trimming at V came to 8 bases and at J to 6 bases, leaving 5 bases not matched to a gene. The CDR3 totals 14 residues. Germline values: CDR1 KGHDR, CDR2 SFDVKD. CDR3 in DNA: TGTGCCACCAAGAGGGGACAGGGGCCCGGGGAGCTGTTTTTT. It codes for CATKRGQGPGELFF.

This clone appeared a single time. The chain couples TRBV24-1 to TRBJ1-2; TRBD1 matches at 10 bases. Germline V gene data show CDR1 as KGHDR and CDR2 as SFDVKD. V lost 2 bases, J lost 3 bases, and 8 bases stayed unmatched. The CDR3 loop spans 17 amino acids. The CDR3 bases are TGTGCCACCAGTGATTCAATAGGGACAGGGGAGGACTATGGCTACACCTTC. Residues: CATSDSIGTGEDYGYTF.

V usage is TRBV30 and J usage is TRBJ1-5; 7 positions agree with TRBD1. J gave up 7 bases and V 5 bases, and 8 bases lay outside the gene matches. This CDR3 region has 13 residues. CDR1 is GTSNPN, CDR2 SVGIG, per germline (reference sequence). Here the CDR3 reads CAWGRGSDQPQHF. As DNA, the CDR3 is TGTGCCTGGGGCAGGGGGAGCGACCAGCCCCAGCATTTT.

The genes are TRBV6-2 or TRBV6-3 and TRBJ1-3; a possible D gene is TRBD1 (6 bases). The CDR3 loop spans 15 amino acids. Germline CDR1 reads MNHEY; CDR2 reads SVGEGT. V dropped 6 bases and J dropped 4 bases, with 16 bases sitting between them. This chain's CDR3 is CASSSDRQRGNTIYF. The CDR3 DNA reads TGTGCCAGCAGCTCAGACAGGCAACGGGGAAACACCATATATTTT.

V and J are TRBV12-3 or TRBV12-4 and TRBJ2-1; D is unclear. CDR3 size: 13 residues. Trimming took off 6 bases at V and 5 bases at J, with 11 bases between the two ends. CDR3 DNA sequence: TGTGCCAGCAGCTCGACTCGGAACAATGAGCAGTTCTTC. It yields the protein CASSSTRNNEQFF.

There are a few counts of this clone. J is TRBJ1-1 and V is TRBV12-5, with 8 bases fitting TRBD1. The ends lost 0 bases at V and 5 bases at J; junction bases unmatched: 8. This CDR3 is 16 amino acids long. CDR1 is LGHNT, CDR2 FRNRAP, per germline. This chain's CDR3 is CASGLVQGTGDTEAFF. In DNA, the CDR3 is TGTGCTAGTGGTTTGGTACAGGGGACAGGTGATACTGAAGCTTTCTTT.

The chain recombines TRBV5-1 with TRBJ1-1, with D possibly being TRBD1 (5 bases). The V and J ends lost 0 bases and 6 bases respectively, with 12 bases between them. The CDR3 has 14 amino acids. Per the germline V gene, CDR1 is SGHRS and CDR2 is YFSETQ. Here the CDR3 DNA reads TGCGCCAGCAGCTTGGAAGGGAAAGGGGCTGAAGCTTTCTTT. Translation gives CASSLEGKGAEAFF.